The clone carrying this TCR beta chain has just a few counts. Its cognate antigen is unknown. This specimen belongs to a study of siplizumab effects on memory and regulatory T cells. Per-sample assaying covered roughly 10^5 TCR templates. Measured with immunoSEQ multiplex PCR; TCRdb has only the in-frame clones, and not every one. This sample has some 120,000 clones, with around 94% found just once. The CDR3 loop spans 15 amino acids. Germline V CDR1 and CDR2: MNHEY, SMNVEV (reference sequence). The ends lost 5 bases at V and 5 bases at J; junction bases unmatched: 8. Findings and caveats of the study: Naive T cells appeared more varied than memory cells and looked like key alloresponse contributors.

The chain uses TRBV27 and TRBJ1-2, with TRBD1 identical over 10 bases. The sample comprised non-Treg CD4+ T cells sorted from blood. The receptor was derived from a human donor in good health. CDR3 sequence reads: CASSARQGAGYGYTF. The DNA of the CDR3 is TGTGCCAGCAGTGCACGACAGGGGGCGGGGTATGGCTACACCTTC.